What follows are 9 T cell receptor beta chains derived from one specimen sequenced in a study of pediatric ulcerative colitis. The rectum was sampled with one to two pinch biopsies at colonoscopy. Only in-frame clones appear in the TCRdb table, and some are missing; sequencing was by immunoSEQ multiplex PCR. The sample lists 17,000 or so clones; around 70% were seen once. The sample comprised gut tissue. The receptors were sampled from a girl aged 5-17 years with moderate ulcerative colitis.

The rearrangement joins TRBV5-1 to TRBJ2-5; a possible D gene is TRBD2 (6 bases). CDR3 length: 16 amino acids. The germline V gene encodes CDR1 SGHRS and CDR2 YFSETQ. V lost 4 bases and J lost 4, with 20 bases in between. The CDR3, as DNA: TGCGCCAGCAGCCCCCTTCTGCGGCTAGCGCCAGAGACCCAGTACTTC. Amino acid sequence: CASSPLLRLAPETQYF.

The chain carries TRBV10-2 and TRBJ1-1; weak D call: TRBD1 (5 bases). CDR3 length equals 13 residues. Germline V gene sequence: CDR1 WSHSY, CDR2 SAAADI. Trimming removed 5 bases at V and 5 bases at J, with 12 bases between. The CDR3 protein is CASSLQGGTEAFF. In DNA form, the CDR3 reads TGCGCCAGCAGTTTGCAGGGTGGTACTGAAGCTTTCTTT.

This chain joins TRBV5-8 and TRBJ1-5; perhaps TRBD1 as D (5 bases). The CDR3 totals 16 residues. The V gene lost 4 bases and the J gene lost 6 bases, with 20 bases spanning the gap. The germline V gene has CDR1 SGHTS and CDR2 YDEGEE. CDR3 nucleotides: TGTGCCAGCAGCCGGACACGGGGTCGGGGTCCTCAGCCCCAGCATTTT. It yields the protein CASSRTRGRGPQPQHF.

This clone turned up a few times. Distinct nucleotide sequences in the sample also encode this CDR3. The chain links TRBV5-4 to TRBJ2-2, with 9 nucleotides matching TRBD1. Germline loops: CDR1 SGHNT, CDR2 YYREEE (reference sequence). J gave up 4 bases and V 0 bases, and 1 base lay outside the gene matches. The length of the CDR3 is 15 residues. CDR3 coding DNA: TGTGCCAGCAGCTTGGGGGGACAGGGCACCGGGGAGCTGTTTTTT. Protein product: CASSLGGQGTGELFF.

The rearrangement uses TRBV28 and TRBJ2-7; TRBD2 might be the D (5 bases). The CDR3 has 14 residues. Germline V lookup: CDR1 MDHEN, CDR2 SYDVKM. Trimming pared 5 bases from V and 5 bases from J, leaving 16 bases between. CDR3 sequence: CASSTLEGRDEQYF. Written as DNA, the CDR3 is TGTGCCAGCAGTACACTAGAGGGCCGAGACGAGCAGTACTTC. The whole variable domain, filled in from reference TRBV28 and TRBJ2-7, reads DVKVTQSSRYLVKRTGEKVFLECVQDMDHENMFWYRQDPGLGLRLIYFSYDVKMKEKGDIPEGYSVSREKKERFSLILESASTNQTSMYLCASSTLEGRDEQYFGPGTRLTVT.

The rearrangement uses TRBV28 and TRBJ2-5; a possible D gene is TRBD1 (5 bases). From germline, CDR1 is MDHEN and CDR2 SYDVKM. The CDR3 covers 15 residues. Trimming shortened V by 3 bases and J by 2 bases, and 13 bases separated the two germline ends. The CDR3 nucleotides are TGTGCCAGCAGTTTCTCCGACAGACAACAAGAGACCCAGTACTTC. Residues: CASSFSDRQQETQYF. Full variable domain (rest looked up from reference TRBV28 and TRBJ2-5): DVKVTQSSRYLVKRTGEKVFLECVQDMDHENMFWYRQDPGLGLRLIYFSYDVKMKEKGDIPEGYSVSREKKERFSLILESASTNQTSMYLCASSFSDRQQETQYFGPGTRLLVL.

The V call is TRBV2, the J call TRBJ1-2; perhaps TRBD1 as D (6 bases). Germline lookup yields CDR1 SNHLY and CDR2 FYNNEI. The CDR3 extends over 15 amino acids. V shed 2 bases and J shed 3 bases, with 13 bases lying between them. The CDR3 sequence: CASSETLGQYYGYTF. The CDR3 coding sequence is TGTGCCAGCAGTGAAACGTTGGGACAATACTATGGCTACACCTTC.

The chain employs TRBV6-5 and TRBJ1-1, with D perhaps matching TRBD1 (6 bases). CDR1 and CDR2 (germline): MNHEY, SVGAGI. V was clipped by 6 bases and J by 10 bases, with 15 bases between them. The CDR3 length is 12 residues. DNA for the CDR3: TGTGCCAGCAGCCCCTCAGGGGCTGGAGCTTTCTTT. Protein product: CASSPSGAGAFF.

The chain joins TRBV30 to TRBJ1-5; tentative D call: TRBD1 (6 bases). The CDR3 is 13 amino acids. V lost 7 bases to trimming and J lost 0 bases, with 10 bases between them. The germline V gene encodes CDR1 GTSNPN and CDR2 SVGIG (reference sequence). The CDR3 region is CAYRAGSNQPQHF. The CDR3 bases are TGTGCCTACAGGGCGGGTAGCAATCAGCCCCAGCATTTT.